This record covers a single TCR beta chain. This sample was included in a study of blood T cell repertoires in COVID-19. On the study more broadly: The samples span acute and convalescent COVID-19 from the United States, Italy and Spain. PBMCs, B-cell-depleted T cells, or T cells were the source of the cDNA or gDNA that made up the material.

Germline V gene data show CDR1 as SNHLY and CDR2 as FYNNEI. There are 14 residues in the CDR3. V gave up 7 bases and J gave up 6 bases, with 16 bases separating them. The authors' processing: The authors estimated nucleated cell counts from reference gene primer amplification. Sequenced by immunoSEQ multiplex PCR; TCRdb stores in-frame clones only, minus some. V and J calls plus clone size are reproduced from that table; the DNA served to infer D and trimming. The data hold about 75,000 clones, with approximately 90% observed a single time. The V gene is TRBV2, the J gene TRBJ1-5; the D is unclear. Input material: peripheral blood. This clonotype was sampled from a woman aged 50 to 65 with acute or convalescent COVID-19. The CDR3 DNA is TGTGCCAGCAAACAAGAGGGTGCACCTCAGCCCCAGCATTTT. Protein: CASKQEGAPQPQHF.